The present T cell receptor beta chain was sequenced within a study of blood T cell repertoires in COVID-19. Study overall: Collection of acute and convalescent COVID-19 samples took place in the United States, Italy and Spain.

Trimming cost V 4 bases and J 2 bases; bases outside gene matches: 5. Per the germline V gene, CDR1 is MNHEY and CDR2 is SMNVEV (reference sequence). The CDR3 consists of 14 residues. In the original workflow: Amplifying reference gene primers gave estimates of nucleated cell counts. Generated by immunoSEQ multiplex PCR, the TCRdb table keeps only in-frame clones and is missing some. That table is the source of V, J and clone size, and D and trimming were worked out from the DNA. The sample contains roughly 40,000 clones, 90% of which appear only once. The rearrangement joins TRBV27 to TRBJ2-7; 7 nucleotides align to TRBD1. The sequenced sample was peripheral blood. This TCR was recovered from a man between 65 and 80 years old with acute or convalescent COVID-19. The CDR3 region is CASSYQGVPYEQYF. The CDR3 nucleotides are TGTGCCAGCAGTTATCAGGGGGTTCCCTACGAGCAGTACTTC.